A selection of T cell receptor beta chains follows, all from one sample in a study of post-analysis software for immune sequencing data. TCRdb re-called the PCR reads through MiXCR, storing one row per CDR3 protein. The table has 650,000 to 850,000 distinct CDR3 sequences, just over 45% seen once. The sample was blood. The receptors here all came from a girl between 10 and 17 years old with multiple sclerosis. Both conserved end residues are part of each CDR3. The D gene is left open where the match is weak. A row's size may be missing; if present it is once, few, many or a size class.

V gene: TRBV12-3/TRBV12-4; D gene: .; CDR3 length: 13; J gene: TRBJ1-5; clone size: .; CDR3 protein: CASSFEGNQPQHF; CDR3 DNA: TGTGCCAGCAGTTTCGAAGGCAATCAGCCCCAGCATTTT
V gene: TRBV15; D gene: TRBD1; CDR3 length: 16; J gene: TRBJ2-3; clone size: .; CDR3 protein: CATSRAQGARTDTQYF; CDR3 DNA: TGTGCCACCAGCAGGGCACAGGGGGCACGCACAGATACGCAGTATTTT
V gene: TRBV20-1; D gene: .; CDR3 length: 14; J gene: TRBJ1-1; clone size: .; CDR3 protein: CSARRAAQRTEAFF; CDR3 DNA: TGCAGTGCTAGACGGGCAGCCCAGCGGACTGAAGCTTTCTTT
V gene: TRBV10-3; D gene: .; CDR3 length: 13; J gene: TRBJ1-1; clone size: .; CDR3 protein: CAISEGLGTEAFF; CDR3 DNA: TGTGCCATCAGTGAGGGTCTTGGCACTGAAGCTTTCTTT
V gene: TRBV5-1; D gene: .; CDR3 length: 15; J gene: TRBJ2-1; clone size: once; CDR3 protein: CASSVRIGVYNEQFF; CDR3 DNA: TGCGCCAGCAGCGTCCGGATAGGGGTCTACAATGAGCAGTTCTTC
V gene: TRBV12-3/TRBV12-4; D gene: TRBD1; CDR3 length: 15; J gene: TRBJ1-1; clone size: .; CDR3 protein: CASSPGQDLNTEAFF; CDR3 DNA: TGTGCCAGCAGTCCCGGACAGGACTTGAACACTGAAGCTTTCTTT
V gene: TRBV6-5; D gene: .; CDR3 length: 16; J gene: TRBJ2-6; clone size: few; CDR3 protein: CASSYVRRQGANVLTF; CDR3 DNA: TGTGCCAGCAGTTACGTCCGCAGGCAAGGGGCCAACGTCCTGACTTTC
V gene: TRBV7-8; D gene: .; CDR3 length: 21; J gene: TRBJ2-1; clone size: .; CDR3 protein: CASSLVVELPGGESSYNEQFF; CDR3 DNA: TGTGCCAGCAGCTTAGTCGTTGAACTCCCTGGAGGGGAGAGCTCCTACAATGAGCAGTTCTTC
V gene: TRBV7-8; D gene: .; CDR3 length: 15; J gene: TRBJ2-7; clone size: few; CDR3 protein: CASSLADSLPYEQYF; CDR3 DNA: TGTGCCAGCAGCTTAGCCGACTCGCTTCCCTACGAGCAGTACTTC
V gene: TRBV27; D gene: .; CDR3 length: 15; J gene: TRBJ2-5; clone size: .; CDR3 protein: CASSLFGDNGGYQYF; CDR3 DNA: TGTGCCAGCAGTTTATTCGGGGACAATGGGGGCTACCAGTACTTC
V gene: TRBV4-3; D gene: .; CDR3 length: 13; J gene: TRBJ2-3; clone size: few; CDR3 protein: CASSQIVTDTQYF; CDR3 DNA: TGCGCCAGCAGCCAAATCGTCACAGATACGCAGTATTTT
V gene: TRBV25-1; D gene: .; CDR3 length: 14; J gene: TRBJ2-3; clone size: .; CDR3 protein: CASSEFQVTDTQYF; CDR3 DNA: TGTGCCAGCAGTGAATTCCAGGTCACAGATACGCAGTATTTT
V gene: TRBV29-1; D gene: TRBD2; CDR3 length: 14; J gene: TRBJ2-5; clone size: .; CDR3 protein: CSVDETSVQETQYF; CDR3 DNA: TGCAGCGTTGATGAGACTAGCGTACAAGAGACCCAGTACTTC